The following is a T cell receptor beta chain sequence with its context. This clone has only one observation. The antigen it binds to is not known. No much larger clone is present one base from it, and per-base qualities are unavailable. This specimen comes from a study of blood T cell repertoires in COVID-19 (TCRdb year 2020). Concerning the study at large: Samples covering the acute and convalescent phases of COVID-19 were provided by collaborators in the United States, Italy and Spain. The prospective study material was composed of cDNA or gDNA derived from T cells, B-cell-depleted T cells, or PBMCs. Subjects who had been exposed to COVID-19, were actively infected with it, or had recovered from it provided the deeply sampled blood TCRbeta repertoires that made up the dataset. A freely available public database, intended as a resource for researchers studying the immune response to SARS-CoV-2, is where the repertoires were released. Samples came from the ongoing ImmuneRACE study (first 160 participants) plus 1,254 subjects from 6 global collaborators. A de-identified subject ID, COVID-19 status, age in years and sex were almost always included in the sample metadata. Where available, HLA class I and class II types were obtained from metadata supplied by the sample provider rather than from assay-based typing.

In Seattle, one collaborating source enrolled patients while the infection was active and tracked those patients longitudinally over the course of disease. The collaborating institutions used their own protocols to collect whole blood in K2EDTA tubes. Collaborator samples were shipped for TCRbeta analysis as frozen whole blood, isolated PBMCs, or DNA extracted from either sample type. The germline V gene provides CDR1 SGHDT and CDR2 YYEEEE. V loses 6 bases of germline sequence and J loses 4 bases, and the interval between the two ends is 18 bases. The CDR3 numbers 15 residues from cysteine through phenylalanine. The retained sequence is limited to the CDR3, 45 bases, with the frame set at the first base. Results the study describes overall, beyond this receptor: The quantity of clinical and demographic metadata differed by source and by participant and was supplied without curation.

The immunoSEQ Assay, a bias-controlled multiplex PCR, was used to amplify TCRbeta CDR3 regions from genomic DNA. The original methods were these. Within the assay, amplification of reference gene primers was used to estimate how many nucleated cells each sample contained. To quantify the absolute abundance of each unique TCRbeta CDR3 rearrangement, sequence reads were collapsed and filtered. For each sample, productive Simpson clonality was calculated as the square root of Simpson's diversity index across productive rearrangements. TCRdb provides this immuneACCESS table in a form limited to in-frame rearrangements. Some clones are lacking; in checked studies, under half of them reflect an unresolved V gene, and why the rest are absent is not known. V, J and clone size are those of that table, while D and trimming were read from the DNA. The sample has a few hundred thousand clones on record, 80% to 95% of them singletons. 6.5% to 8% of the sample belongs to the ten largest clones.

The source of this sequence is a woman in her thirties with COVID-19, enrolled during active disease. The sample was peripheral blood. The chain links TRBV5-6 with TRBJ2-3, with TRBD1 perhaps the D gene, on 5 matching bases. The CDR3 reads CASTKYRSYSDTQYF. The bases read TGTGCCAGCACGAAATACAGGTCCTATTCAGATACGCAGTATTTT.